The clone carrying this T cell receptor (beta chain) was counted ten times or more. What it recognizes is unknown. Trimming took 1 base from V and 7 from J, leaving 11 bases between them. The CDR3 totals 13 residues. Germline V gene lookup returns CDR1 SNHLY and CDR2 FYNNEI. Via MiXCR, TCRdb re-called the 5' RACE reads, giving one row per CDR3 protein. The sample carries fewer than 400,000 distinct CDR3 sequences, 7.5% to 9% recorded once. The data were obtained in a study of CD8 T cells in ankylosing spondylitis. General study results and limits: From matched ankylosing spondylitis synovial fluid, disease-linked clones were reportedly recovered at significantly enriched levels. Made up of about eight highly homologous variants, a TCR beta motif appeared characteristic of ankylosing spondylitis blood.

The source of this sequence is a male donor with ankylosing spondylitis. V usage is TRBV2 and J usage is TRBJ2-7; D gene uncertain. The source material was blood, either unsorted or a sorted T cell fraction (not recorded which). The DNA of the CDR3 is TGTGCCAGCAGTGAAGGGGGTGGTCTGGAGCAGTACTTC. Its protein product is CASSEGGGLEQYF.